This T cell receptor beta chain emerged from a study of post-analysis software for immune sequencing data. Study-wide results and limits: There were roughly 5 TRBV segments more frequent in patients than controls, and TRBV5-6, TRBV5-1 and TRBV20-1 were among them.

Comment on this clonotype: Its antigen is as yet unknown.

Included in the TCR beta cDNA libraries were unique molecular identifiers. Using its own MiXCR run on the PCR reads, TCRdb lists one record per CDR3 protein. The table has hundreds of thousands of distinct CDR3 sequences, roughly 45% seen once. CDR3 size: 17 residues. This clonotype was obtained from a girl aged 10-17 years with multiple sclerosis. The chain couples TRBV21-1 to TRBJ2-5; whether TRBD1, the table's D call, matches the DNA was not checked. TRBV21-1 represents a pseudogene. The material sequenced was blood. The CDR3 nucleotides read TGTGCCAGCAGCAAATCGAAGAGGTTTGGACAGCAAGAGACCCAGTACTTC. Amino acids: CASSKSKRFGQQETQYF.